The 10 T cell receptor beta chains below come from one sample, sequenced in a study of cytomegalovirus exposure and HLA in healthy donors (dated by TCRdb to 2015 to 2018). The library was produced with the immunoSEQ multiplex PCR assay. TCRdb re-hosts the immuneACCESS table, in-frame sequences only. Its copies lack some clones; in the studies checked, an unresolved V gene accounts for under half of them, and the cause for the rest is not known. The sample table lists some 310,000 clones, 88% of them with a count of one. Around 0.96% of the sample belongs to the ten largest clones. The sample was PBMCs. These receptors originate from a man under 40 in good health and CMV-seronegative.

The chain joins TRBV2 to TRBJ2-4, with a weak D call TRBD2 (6 bases). Germline CDR1 is SNHLY and CDR2 is FYNNEI. V was pared by 8 bases and J by 2 bases, with 16 bases between. This CDR3 contains 15 residues. The CDR3 here is CASLLSGRTKNIQYF. The CDR3 region has the DNA TGTGCCAGCCTCTTATCAGGGAGGACCAAAAACATTCAGTACTTC.

V gene TRBV6-1 combines with J gene TRBJ1-4; possibly TRBD1 for D (5 bases). The germline gives CDR1 MNHNS, CDR2 SASEGT. The CDR3 is made up of 15 amino acids. Deletions cut 6 bases from V and 7 bases from J, with 18 bases between. The chain's CDR3 is CASSERTGLSEKLFF. CDR3 nucleotide sequence: TGTGCCAGCAGCGAACGAACGGGACTTAGTGAAAAACTGTTTTTT.

The chain is built from TRBV5-6 and TRBJ1-6; TRBD1 might be the D (6 bases). The CDR3 is 17 residues long. Trimming removed 3 bases from V and 3 bases from J, with 16 bases in between. Germline lookup yields CDR1 SGHDT and CDR2 YYEEEE. CDR3: CASSSQGTLIYNSPLHF. The CDR3 DNA follows: TGTGCCAGCAGCTCACAAGGGACACTAATCTATAATTCACCCCTCCACTTT.

This chain joins TRBV7-8 and TRBJ1-6; no clear D. The CDR3 extends over 15 amino acids. Deletions cut 5 bases from V and 7 bases from J, with 15 bases between. Germline V gene lookup returns CDR1 SGHVS and CDR2 FQNEAQ. In DNA, the CDR3 is TGTGCCAGCAGCAAGAATTCGGGAGTAAATTCACCCCTCCACTTT. Translated: CASSKNSGVNSPLHF.

This chain joins TRBV5-6 and TRBJ2-7; TRBD2 matches at 13 bases. The V segment lost 3 bases and the J segment 5 bases; nucleotides outside the gene matches: 5. The CDR3 has 15 residues. Germline CDR1 SGHDT, CDR2 YYEEEE. The CDR3 loop is CASSSGLAGVNEQYF. The CDR3, as DNA: TGTGCCAGCAGCTCCGGACTAGCGGGGGTCAACGAGCAGTACTTC. Based on the CDR3 plus reference TRBV5-6 and TRBJ2-7, the full variable domain is DAGVTQSPTHLIKTRGQQVTLRCSPKSGHDTVSWYQQALGQGPQFIFQYYEEEERQRGNFPDRFSGHQFPNYSSELNVNALLLGDSALYLCASSSGLAGVNEQYFGPGTRLTVT.

The chain couples TRBV18 to TRBJ2-2; TRBD1 agrees at 8 bases. V shed 4 bases, J shed 2 bases, and the junction held 6 bases outside the gene matches. This CDR3 has 16 amino acids. Looked up from germline, CDR1 is KGHSH and CDR2 is LQKENI. This CDR3 is CASSHDRGYNTGELFF. The CDR3 DNA sequence: TGTGCCAGCTCACATGACAGGGGCTACAACACCGGGGAGCTGTTTTTT.

The rearrangement joins TRBV19 to TRBJ1-6; D might be TRBD1 (5 bases). Trimming pared 1 base from V and 11 bases from J, leaving 12 bases between. The CDR3 is 14 residues long. Germline lookup yields CDR1 LNHDA and CDR2 SQIVND (reference sequence). This CDR3 reads CASSIVGGRAPLHF. The DNA for the CDR3 is TGTGCCAGTAGTATAGTCGGGGGTCGGGCACCCCTCCACTTT.

V is TRBV10-3 and J is TRBJ2-7; possible D gene TRBD2, 5 bases. Looked up from germline, CDR1 is ENHRY and CDR2 is SYGVKD. The CDR3 length is 12 residues. Trimming pared 4 bases from V and 2 bases from J, leaving 6 bases between. CDR3 protein: CAISGGTYEQYF. The CDR3 DNA reads as TGTGCCATCAGTGGAGGGACCTACGAGCAGTACTTC.

The chain joins TRBV7-2 to TRBJ2-1; D remains ambiguous. This CDR3 region has 13 residues. Germline CDR1 is SGHTA and CDR2 is FQGNSA. The V and J ends lost 0 bases and 9 bases respectively, with 9 bases between them. CDR3 amino acids: CASSLALGSEQFF. The CDR3 DNA follows: TGTGCCAGCAGCTTAGCCCTCGGTAGTGAGCAGTTCTTC.

This CDR3 reads CASSLPSTDTQYF. The CDR3 nucleotides read TGCGCCAGCAGCTTGCCGAGCACAGATACGCAGTATTTT. The chain links TRBV5-1 to TRBJ2-3; D is ambiguous. This CDR3 has 13 residues. V was trimmed by 1 base and J by 0 bases, leaving 3 bases between them. Germline V gene lookup returns CDR1 SGHRS and CDR2 YFSETQ.